This is a list of T cell receptor beta chains from one sample in a study of blood T cell repertoires in COVID-19. Here immunoSEQ multiplex PCR was the method, and the copy in TCRdb shows in-frame clones only, minus some. The sample records 150,000 to 190,000 clones, over 75% being singletons. The sample taken for sequencing was peripheral blood. Receptor source: a woman aged 40 to 50 with acute or convalescent COVID-19. CDR3s include the opening cysteine and the closing phenylalanine or tryptophan. Fields, in order: V gene, D gene, clone size, J gene, CDR3 DNA, CDR3 protein. A D gene is named only where the DNA matches it firmly. Size is stated for part of the rows, as once, few or many counts, or as a class when the clone is expanded.

TRBV29-1	TRBD2	NA	TRBJ2-2	TGCAGCGCTAGCGGGGGGGACACCGGGGAGCTGTTTTTT	CSASGGDTGELFF
TRBV27	TRBD2	NA	TRBJ2-1	TGTGCCAGCAGTTTTCTAGGACTAGCGGGTATCAATGAGCAGTTCTTC	CASSFLGLAGINEQFF
TRBV4-1	NA	NA	TRBJ2-2	TGCGCCAGCAGGGAGACAGACACCGGGGAGCTGTTTTTT	CASRETDTGELFF
TRBV19	TRBD2	NA	TRBJ2-1	TGTGCCAGTAGGTTGACTAGCGGGGGGGCATCTGAGCAGTTCTTC	CASRLTSGGASEQFF
TRBV28	NA	NA	TRBJ1-6	TGTGCCAGCAGTTTGGACGGACAGCTTAATTCACCCCTCCACTTT	CASSLDGQLNSPLHF
TRBV19	NA	once	TRBJ2-7	TGTGCCAGTAGTACCCCCGGGATTAACTACGAGCAGTACTTC	CASSTPGINYEQYF
TRBV4-1	TRBD1	NA	TRBJ2-7	TGCGCCAGCAGCCAAACGGACAGGGACCACGAGCAGTACTTC	CASSQTDRDHEQYF
TRBV18	NA	NA	TRBJ1-1	TGTGCCAGCTCACCTCTTATAGAATTTGGTGCGTGGACTGAAGCTTTCTTT	CASSPLIEFGAWTEAFF
TRBV19	NA	once	TRBJ1-5	TGTGCCAGTAGGTTTCGGGGGGCCCTTCAGCCCCAGCATTTT	CASRFRGALQPQHF
TRBV11-2	TRBD1	NA	TRBJ1-2	TGTGCCAGCAGCTCGACAGGGCGCTATGGCTACACCTTC	CASSSTGRYGYTF
TRBV11-2	NA	NA	TRBJ2-7	TGTGCCAGCAGCTTAAGAGGCACAGGGCCCTACGAGCAGTACTTC	CASSLRGTGPYEQYF
TRBV5-1	TRBD2	NA	TRBJ2-1	TGCGCCAGCAGCTTGGGGGGAACTAGCGGGAGCTACAATGAGCAGTTCTTC	CASSLGGTSGSYNEQFF
TRBV14	NA	NA	TRBJ2-7	TGTGCCAGCAGCCAAGTTTCCGGGAGCTCCTACGAGCAGTACTTC	CASSQVSGSSYEQYF
TRBV27	NA	NA	TRBJ1-6	TGTGCCAGCAGCTTGCTGGCAAGGGACATCGAAAATTCACCCCTCCACTTT	CASSLLARDIENSPLHF
TRBV27	NA	NA	TRBJ2-7	TGTGCCAGCAGTCCCCGACAGGACCTCTCCTACGAGCAGTACTTC	CASSPRQDLSYEQYF
TRBV5-1	TRBD1	once	TRBJ2-7	TGCGCCAGCAGCTTGGGACAGGGAAGCTCCTACGAGCAGTACTTC	CASSLGQGSSYEQYF
TRBV19	NA	NA	TRBJ2-6	TGTGCCAGTAGTATGGGGCTGGTGGCTTGGTCTGGGGCCAACGTCCTGACTTTC	CASSMGLVAWSGANVLTF
TRBV30	TRBD1	NA	TRBJ2-7	TGTGCCTGGAGCCAGGGGGTATACTACGAGCAGTACTTC	CAWSQGVYYEQYF
TRBV10-3	TRBD2	once	TRBJ2-5	TGTGCCATCAGTGAGTCACAGAGGACTAGCGGGCAAGAGACCCAGTACTTC	CAISESQRTSGQETQYF
TRBV24-1	NA	NA	TRBJ1-4	TGTGCCACCAGTGACTCCCTTAACAACGAAAAACTGTTTTTT	CATSDSLNNEKLFF
TRBV7-9	NA	NA	TRBJ2-4	TGTGCCAGCAGCTCGACACCTGGAGCCAAAAACATTCAGTACTTC	CASSSTPGAKNIQYF
TRBV7-2	TRBD1	NA	TRBJ2-7	TGTGCCAGCAGCTTAGAGGGGGCGTTCAACGAGCAGTACTTC	CASSLEGAFNEQYF
TRBV6-6	TRBD1	NA	TRBJ2-7	TGTGCCAGCACCTCCAGGGACAGGGGGGAATACGAGCAGTACTTC	CASTSRDRGEYEQYF
TRBV5-4	NA	NA	TRBJ2-5	TGTGCCAGCAGCGGCACACTAGCCGGGGACCAAGAGACCCAGTACTTC	CASSGTLAGDQETQYF
TRBV4-1	NA	once	TRBJ1-1	TGCGCCAGCAGCCGCCTAGGGGTGGCTGAAGCTTTCTTT	CASSRLGVAEAFF
TRBV21-1	NA	NA	TRBJ2-3	TGTGCCAGCAGCACCGACAGGACAGGGGGGCCAGATACGCAGTATTTT	CASSTDRTGGPDTQYF
TRBV19	NA	NA	TRBJ2-1	TGTGCCAGTAGTATAGGGGGACACAGCTCCTACAATGAGCAGTTCTTC	CASSIGGHSSYNEQFF
TRBV19	TRBD1	NA	TRBJ1-1	TGTGCCAGTAGTATACCCCGACAGGGGGCAGGGGCTTTCTTT	CASSIPRQGAGAFF
TRBV5-6	TRBD1	NA	TRBJ1-2	TGTGCCAGCGTCGCCGGGACAGCTAACTATGGCTACACCTTC	CASVAGTANYGYTF
TRBV29-1	TRBD2	NA	TRBJ2-1	TGCAGCGTTGAAAGAGGACTAGTACAGTTCTTC	CSVERGLVQFF
TRBV5-6	TRBD2	once	TRBJ2-7	TGTGCCAGCAGCGGCCCCGGGACTAGCAAGGTCGAGCAGTACTTC	CASSGPGTSKVEQYF